Shown below are 27 T cell receptor beta chains from a single sample sequenced in a study of PD-1 blockade in classical Hodgkin lymphoma. Sequencing used immunoSEQ multiplex PCR; TCRdb keeps in-frame clones, though not all of them. The sample shows 24,000 or so clones, approximately 80% of them seen only once. Each and every patient relapsed after autologous stem cell transplantation, and patients got differing brentuximab vedotin exposure. The starting material was peripheral blood mononuclear cells (PBMCs), obtained before the second cycle of nivolumab. Receptors originate from a human donor with classical Hodgkin lymphoma.

The chain combines TRBV5-1 with TRBJ1-2; the match to TRBD1 covers 9 bases. The germline V gene encodes CDR1 SGHRS and CDR2 YFSETQ. The J segment lost 7 bases and the V segment lost 7 bases, leaving 8 bases of the junction unmatched. This CDR3 contains 13 residues. As DNA, the CDR3 is TGCGCCAGCGCAAAGGGACAGGGCGGTGGCTACACCTTC. Translation: CASAKGQGGGYTF.

This clone was detected only a few times. The gene calls are TRBV15 and TRBJ2-7; D tentatively fits TRBD1 or TRBD2 (5 bases each). V lost 1 base, J lost 3 bases, and 16 bases lay in between. Germline CDR1 and CDR2: LNHNV and YYDKDF (reference sequence). The CDR3 consists of 16 residues. The chain's CDR3 is CATSRAYSPGLYEQYF. CDR3 nucleotides: TGTGCCACCAGCAGAGCCTACTCCCCGGGGCTCTACGAGCAGTACTTC. The full variable domain, with the rest looked up from reference TRBV15 and TRBJ2-7, is DAMVIQNPRYQVTQFGKPVTLSCSQTLNHNVMYWYQQKSSQAPKLLFHYYDKDFNNEADTPDNFQSRRPNTSFCFLDIRSPGLGDTAMYLCATSRAYSPGLYEQYFGPGTRLTVT.

The chain is built from TRBV5-6 and TRBJ2-1, with unresolved D. The CDR3 has 12 residues. V lost 1 base, J lost 9 bases, and 8 bases lay in between. CDR1 and CDR2 (germline): SGHDT, YYEEEE. CDR3 region: CASSLSDSEQFF. The CDR3 nucleotides are TGTGCCAGCAGCTTGAGCGATAGTGAGCAGTTCTTC.

This clone is categorized as medium-sized. The chain uses TRBV10-3 and TRBJ1-4; D gene unclear. The V end was cut by 7 bases, the J end by 4 bases, with 7 bases between. The CDR3 spans 12 residues. CDR1 and CDR2 (germline): ENHRY, SYGVKD. The CDR3 protein is CAIKGNNEKLFF. The CDR3 nucleotides are TGTGCCATCAAGGGAAATAATGAAAAACTGTTTTTT.

The chain links TRBV7-8 to TRBJ1-2, with D perhaps matching TRBD1 (5 bases). The CDR3 extends over 16 amino acids. Trimming pared 0 bases from V and 8 bases from J, leaving 19 bases between. From germline, CDR1 is SGHVS and CDR2 FQNEAQ. CDR3 amino acids: CASSLASVASRGGYTF. Here the CDR3 DNA reads TGTGCCAGCAGCTTAGCGTCGGTAGCTAGTAGGGGAGGCTACACCTTC.

In this sample, this clone turned up once. The chain employs TRBV9 and TRBJ2-7; TRBD2 agrees at 10 bases. CDR3 length: 15 residues. V dropped 0 bases and J dropped 2; count of bases not matched to a gene: 2. CDR1 is SGDLS and CDR2 is YYNGEE in the germline V gene. The CDR3 DNA is TGTGCCAGCAGCGTAGGGACTAGCGGAACCTACGAGCAGTACTTC. Translating it yields CASSVGTSGTYEQYF.

This chain connects TRBV4-1 to TRBJ2-1; D is undetermined. The V end was cut by 2 bases, the J end by 6 bases, with 5 bases between. The CDR3 consists of 12 residues. Germline V gene lookup returns CDR1 MGHRA and CDR2 YSYEKL. In DNA, the CDR3 is TGCGCCAGCAGCCAATTTAGCAATGAGCAGTTCTTC. Translating it yields CASSQFSNEQFF.

The chain employs TRBV30 and TRBJ1-3, with 7 bases lining up with TRBD1. This CDR3 spans 14 amino acids. Germline V gene data show CDR1 as GTSNPN and CDR2 as SVGIG (reference sequence). The junction had 4 bases not matched to a gene; V was cut back by 2 bases and J by 3 bases. CDR3 coding DNA: TGTGCCTGGAGTACCGGGACAGTTGGAAACACCATATATTTT. Its protein is CAWSTGTVGNTIYF. The entire variable domain, with the rest obtained from reference TRBV30 and TRBJ1-3, is as follows: SQTIHQWPATLVQPVGSPLSLECTVEGTSNPNLYWYRQAAGRGLQLLFYSVGIGQISSEVPQNLSASRPQDRQFILSSKKLLLSDSGFYLCAWSTGTVGNTIYFGEGSWLTVV.

This sequence joins TRBV2 and TRBJ1-5, with D possibly matching TRBD1 (5 bases). This CDR3 is 12 amino acids long. The V and J ends lost 4 bases and 7 bases respectively, with 8 bases between them. Germline V gene data show CDR1 as SNHLY and CDR2 as FYNNEI. CDR3 DNA: TGTGCCAGCAGTGTGGGGGTCCAGCCCCAGCATTTT. It codes for CASSVGVQPQHF.

This clone was seen a single time. This sequence joins TRBV4-1 and TRBJ2-2, with a possible D match to TRBD2 (6 bases). Germline CDR1 reads MGHRA; CDR2 reads YSYEKL. The length of the CDR3 is 17 residues. V lost 4 bases, J lost 0 bases, and 15 bases lay in between. In DNA, the CDR3 is TGCGCCAGCAGCCCCCGGGCGGAGGGCGCGAACACCGGGGAGCTGTTTTTT. It codes for CASSPRAEGANTGELFF.

The genes are TRBV19 and TRBJ1-2; D perhaps matches TRBD1 (6 bases). Germline CDR1 LNHDA, CDR2 SQIVND (reference sequence). The CDR3 has 14 residues. With 7 bases removed from V and 8 bases from J, the gap between germline ends came to 20 bases. CDR3 coding DNA: TGTGCCAGTACTGATGTGGGGGCGGGGAGGGGCTACACCTTC. Translated: CASTDVGAGRGYTF.

V and J are TRBV5-1 and TRBJ2-5, with unresolved D. Germline V gene data show CDR1 as SGHRS and CDR2 as YFSETQ. V was pared by 4 bases and J by 0 bases, with 4 bases between. This CDR3 region has 12 residues. The CDR3 sequence is CASSLNQETQYF. CDR3 DNA sequence: TGCGCCAGCAGCCTAAACCAAGAGACCCAGTACTTC.

The chain is built from TRBV7-9 and TRBJ1-4; a possible D gene is TRBD1 (5 bases). Germline CDR1 SEHNR, CDR2 FQNEAQ (reference sequence). Trimming shortened V by 4 bases and J by 4 bases, and 13 bases separated the two germline ends. The CDR3 runs 15 residues. The CDR3 here is CASSYFRDGNEKLFF. The CDR3 nucleotides read TGTGCCAGCAGCTATTTCCGGGACGGTAATGAAAAACTGTTTTTT.

The chain joins TRBV21-1 to TRBJ2-1; the table names TRBD1, a call not compared with the DNA. TRBV21-1 is recorded as a pseudogene. The CDR3 covers 15 residues. The CDR3: CASSAEDRGGNEQFF. CDR3 nucleotide sequence: TGTGCCAGCAGCGCGGAGGACAGGGGGGGTAATGAGCAGTTCTTC.

The chain uses TRBV28 and TRBJ2-3; TRBD2 agrees at 10 bases. Germline loops: CDR1 MDHEN, CDR2 SYDVKM. The CDR3 runs to 14 residues. V lost 6 bases to trimming and J lost 3 bases; unmatched junction nucleotides: 3. The DNA of the CDR3 is TGTGCCAGCAGAAAACTAGCGGGAACAGATACGCAGTATTTT. Translating it yields CASRKLAGTDTQYF.

This clone was picked up one time. The chain recombines TRBV7-3 with TRBJ1-1; TRBD1 matches 10 bases. Trimming cost V 5 bases and J 5 bases; bases outside gene matches: 14. The CDR3 extends over 17 amino acids. Germline CDR1 and CDR2: SGHTA and FQGTGA. CDR3 DNA: TGTGCCAGCAGCCCTTTACCCCCGGGACAGGGGCGAACTGAAGCTTTCTTT. Its protein is CASSPLPPGQGRTEAFF.

This chain uses TRBV29-1 with TRBJ2-5; D is possibly TRBD2 (6 bases). In germline, CDR1 is SQVTM, CDR2 ANQGSEA. Trimming removed 6 bases from V and 4 bases from J, with 12 bases in between. The CDR3 runs 12 residues. The CDR3 here is CSVKLATETQYF. The CDR3 DNA reads as TGCAGCGTGAAACTAGCTACAGAGACCCAGTACTTC.

V gene TRBV11-2 combines with J gene TRBJ2-1; D remains unclear. The CDR3 runs to 15 residues. The germline gives CDR1 SGHAT, CDR2 FQNNGV. V dropped 0 bases and J dropped 7 bases, with 13 bases sitting between them. The CDR3 here is CASSLDLGSGNEQFF. CDR3 sequence (DNA): TGTGCCAGCAGCTTAGATCTGGGTTCTGGAAATGAGCAGTTCTTC. Variable domain in full (rest from reference TRBV11-2 and TRBJ2-1): EAGVAQSPRYKIIEKRQSVAFWCNPISGHATLYWYQQILGQGPKLLIQFQNNGVVDDSQLPKDRFSAERLKGVDSTLKIQPAKLEDSAVYLCASSLDLGSGNEQFFGPGTRLTVL.

This clone was seen a few times. The chain uses TRBV19 and TRBJ1-1; a weak D match, TRBD1 (5 bases). V lost 10 bases to trimming and J lost 1 base, with 13 bases between them. CDR1 is LNHDA, CDR2 SQIVND, per germline (reference sequence). The CDR3 spans 13 residues. CDR3 in amino acids: CAKDIGGNTEAFF. The DNA of the CDR3 is TGTGCCAAGGACATCGGCGGGAACACTGAAGCTTTCTTT.

This clone was observed a few times. This rearrangement joins TRBV5-4 to TRBJ1-4; no clear D gene. The CDR3 contains 15 residues. CDR1 SGHNT and CDR2 YYREEE come from the germline V gene (reference sequence). Trimming took 0 bases from V and 7 from J, leaving 13 bases between them. The CDR3 protein is CASSLGALGGEKLFF. The CDR3 nucleotides are TGTGCCAGCAGCTTGGGGGCATTAGGAGGTGAAAAACTGTTTTTT.

By share of the sample, this clone is medium-sized. The rearrangement joins TRBV6-1 to TRBJ1-2; D not resolved. Trimming left V 0 bases short and J 8 bases short, with 13 bases between. The CDR3 covers 14 residues. CDR1 is MNHNS, CDR2 SASEGT, per germline. This CDR3 reads CASSEADGRRGYTF. In DNA form, the CDR3 reads TGTGCCAGCAGTGAAGCCGACGGGAGGAGAGGCTACACCTTC.

V usage is TRBV7-8 and J usage is TRBJ2-1, with 11 bases fitting TRBD2. V dropped 2 bases and J dropped 4; count of bases not matched to a gene: 7. The CDR3 has 17 residues. CDR1 SGHVS and CDR2 FQNEAQ come from the germline V gene. The CDR3 here is CASSLFGGTSGYNEQFF. For the CDR3, the DNA is TGTGCCAGCAGCTTATTCGGAGGGACTAGCGGATACAATGAGCAGTTCTTC. Full variable domain (missing parts from reference TRBV7-8 and TRBJ2-1): GAGVSQSPRYKVAKRGQDVALRCDPISGHVSLFWYQQALGQGPEFLTYFQNEAQLDKSGLPSDRFFAERPEGSVSTLKIQRTQQEDSAVYLCASSLFGGTSGYNEQFFGPGTRLTVL.

The CDR3 region has the DNA TGCGCCAGCAGCCAAGATCTCGGGACTAGCGGGAGAGATACGCAGTATTTT. It yields the protein CASSQDLGTSGRDTQYF. The chain carries TRBV4-1 and TRBJ2-3, with 14 bases identical to TRBD2. The CDR3 runs to 17 residues. The germline V gene has CDR1 MGHRA and CDR2 YSYEKL. Unmatched junction bases numbered 4, after V lost 0 bases and J lost 5 bases.

The chain has TRBV2 and TRBJ2-7; the match to TRBD2 covers 7 bases. The CDR3 has 13 residues. Looked up from germline, CDR1 is SNHLY and CDR2 is FYNNEI. V lost 11 bases, J lost 0 bases, and 7 bases stayed unmatched. CDR3: CAVTLADSYEQYF. CDR3 coding DNA: TGTGCCGTCACCCTAGCGGACTCCTACGAGCAGTACTTC.

This clone is medium-sized by share. This chain joins TRBV6-1 and TRBJ1-5; D uncertain. Germline V gene data show CDR1 as MNHNS and CDR2 as SASEGT. This CDR3 is built from 15 residues. V was trimmed by 0 bases and J by 3 bases, leaving 9 bases between them. CDR3 nucleotides: TGTGCCAGCAGTGAAGCAAACGTACTCAATCAGCCCCAGCATTTT. Translating it yields CASSEANVLNQPQHF.

This chain links TRBV2 with TRBJ1-2; a possible D gene is TRBD1 (5 bases). The CDR3 extends over 17 amino acids. CDR1 and CDR2 from the germline V gene are SNHLY and FYNNEI. Trimming removed 8 bases from V and 1 base from J, with 23 bases in between. The CDR3 sequence is CASPGGKRGFGNYGYTF. The DNA of the CDR3 is TGTGCCAGCCCCGGAGGGAAAAGGGGATTTGGTAACTATGGCTACACCTTC.

The chain recombines TRBV5-1 with TRBJ1-1; 8 bases map to TRBD1. This CDR3 spans 16 amino acids. After removal of 4 bases from V and 1 base from J, the junction contained 9 bases not matched to a gene. Per germline, CDR1 SGHRS and CDR2 YFSETQ. The CDR3 protein is CASSTGPGTGNTEAFF. CDR3 bases: TGCGCCAGCAGCACCGGTCCCGGGACAGGGAACACTGAAGCTTTCTTT.